Detailed here is one T cell receptor (beta chain). The data stem from a study of T cell changes during pregnancy in multiple sclerosis. Profiled with immunoSEQ multiplex PCR; TCRdb holds only in-frame clones, not every one. This table holds 50,000 to 65,000 clones, roughly 92% found once. The V and J ends lost 5 bases and 1 base respectively, with 14 bases between them. The CDR3 covers 15 residues. Germline assignment: CDR1 SGHAT and CDR2 FQNNGV. The TCR was taken from a female donor with multiple sclerosis, enrolled in a pregnancy study. This chain connects TRBV11-2 to TRBJ1-1; TRBD1 might be the D (5 bases). The specimen was peripheral blood, collected in the first trimester of pregnancy. The CDR3 loop is CASSIQRGSNTEAFF. As DNA, the CDR3 is TGTGCCAGCAGCATTCAGCGGGGCTCGAACACTGAAGCTTTCTTT.